The 21 T cell receptor beta chains presented below share a single source sample, sequenced in a study of cytomegalovirus exposure and HLA in healthy donors. The PCR had 60 Vbeta and 13 Jbeta primers. Clones were sequenced by immunoSEQ multiplex PCR, and TCRdb holds only the in-frame ones, with some missing. In the table there are 65,000 to 100,000 clones, 70% to 80% of which are singletons. Sample: PBMCs. Receptor source: a woman aged 40 to 49 in good health and CMV-seropositive.

This clone was seen just once. J is TRBJ1-2 and V is TRBV7-9; a possible D gene is TRBD1 (5 bases). CDR3 size: 17 residues. V lost 2 bases, J lost 4 bases, and 20 bases lay in between. CDR1 SEHNR and CDR2 FQNEAQ come from the germline V gene (reference sequence). CDR3 in DNA: TGTGCCAGCAGCTTAATTCGCGGGGGGGTCCGTACCTATGGCTACACCTTC. Protein product: CASSLIRGGVRTYGYTF.

V is TRBV5-1 and J is TRBJ1-1; 7 positions agree with TRBD1. CDR3 length: 15 amino acids. Germline CDR1 SGHRS, CDR2 YFSETQ. J was trimmed by 1 base and V by 3 bases; bases with no gene match: 6. CDR3 nucleotide sequence: TGCGCCAGCAGCTATCCGGACAGGCGGAACACTGAAGCTTTCTTT. It codes for CASSYPDRRNTEAFF.

This chain uses TRBV5-1 with TRBJ1-2; the D is unclear. Trimming shortened V by 5 bases and J by 1 base, and 21 bases separated the two germline ends. The CDR3 loop spans 17 amino acids. CDR1 SGHRS and CDR2 YFSETQ come from the germline V gene. The chain's CDR3 is CASSITGSGMVNYGYTF. The DNA for the CDR3 is TGCGCCAGCAGTATCACTGGATCAGGAATGGTTAACTATGGCTACACCTTC.

This sequence joins TRBV7-6 and TRBJ2-1, with no clear D. V lost 4 bases and J lost 0, with 13 bases in between. CDR3 length: 16 residues. Germline CDR1 and CDR2: SGHVS and FNYEAQ. CDR3 amino acids: CASSSIIPSSYNEQFF. The CDR3 nucleotides read TGTGCCAGCAGCTCAATTATTCCGAGCTCCTACAATGAGCAGTTCTTC.

This clone was detected only a few times. V gene TRBV7-9 combines with J gene TRBJ2-6; TRBD1 might be the D (5 bases). Per germline, CDR1 SEHNR and CDR2 FQNEAQ (reference sequence). This CDR3 spans 16 amino acids. Trimming took 3 bases from V and 0 from J, leaving 9 bases between them. The CDR3: CASSLLRGSGANVLTF. CDR3 sequence (DNA): TGTGCCAGCAGCTTGCTTAGGGGCTCTGGGGCCAACGTCCTGACTTTC.

This chain links TRBV25-1 with TRBJ1-4, with 7 bases that match TRBD1. The CDR3 is 16 residues long. Trimming took 5 bases from V and 4 from J; bases not matched to a gene: 10. CDR1 and CDR2 (germline): MGHDK, SYGVNS. This CDR3 is CASSMGTGQHNEKLFF. In DNA, the CDR3 is TGTGCCAGCAGTATGGGGACGGGACAGCATAATGAAAAACTGTTTTTT.

V and J are TRBV4-2 and TRBJ2-5; 10 bases are shared with TRBD2. Trimming cost V 1 base and J 5 bases; bases outside gene matches: 22. The CDR3 extends over 21 amino acids. Looked up from germline, CDR1 is LGHNA and CDR2 is YNFKEQ. CDR3: CASSQGKAAGGFAGALETQYF. The CDR3 coding sequence is TGTGCCAGCAGCCAAGGAAAGGCAGCGGGAGGGTTCGCTGGGGCGTTGGAGACCCAGTACTTC.

This clone appeared a few times. The rearrangement links TRBV28 to TRBJ1-2, with 8 nucleotides matching TRBD1. Germline trimming cut 5 bases from V and 4 bases from J; bases unmatched to any gene: 12. This CDR3 contains 16 residues. CDR1 and CDR2 from the germline V gene are MDHEN and SYDVKM. Written as DNA, the CDR3 is TGTGCCAGCAGTCCGCAGACAGGGGCCCCCCCCTATGGCTACACCTTC. It yields the protein CASSPQTGAPPYGYTF.

This chain connects TRBV5-8 to TRBJ2-7, with D tentatively TRBD2 (5 bases). CDR1 is SGHTS, CDR2 YDEGEE, per germline. CDR3 size: 14 residues. The germline V and J ends were trimmed by 0 bases and 2 bases, with 9 bases remaining between them. The CDR3 DNA follows: TGTGCCAGCAGCTTGGGCGACTACGCCTACGAGCAGTACTTC. Translated, it gives CASSLGDYAYEQYF.

The V gene is TRBV7-9, the J gene TRBJ1-1; possibly TRBD1 for D (5 bases). Per germline, CDR1 SEHNR and CDR2 FQNEAQ (reference sequence). Deletions cut 1 base from V and 3 bases from J, with 15 bases between. The CDR3 is made up of 16 amino acids. This CDR3 is CASSLGWWGDYTEAFF. CDR3 nucleotides: TGTGCCAGCAGCTTAGGATGGTGGGGGGATTACACTGAAGCTTTCTTT.

Comments on this clone: This sample also contains other DNA sequences that code for the same CDR3. J is TRBJ2-7 and V is TRBV27; 7 bases are a match to TRBD1. Trimming at V came to 4 bases and at J to 7 bases, leaving 13 bases not matched to a gene. The CDR3 consists of 15 residues. Per germline, CDR1 MNHEY and CDR2 SMNVEV (reference sequence). The CDR3 protein is CASSSAPGTVFEQYF. In nucleotides, the CDR3 is TGTGCCAGCAGTTCAGCCCCCGGGACAGTCTTTGAGCAGTACTTC.

V usage is TRBV19 and J usage is TRBJ1-1; unclear D gene. Trimming removed 2 bases at V and 5 bases at J, with 9 bases between. From germline, CDR1 is LNHDA and CDR2 SQIVND (reference sequence). CDR3 size: 13 residues. The CDR3 here is CASSISRGTEAFF. CDR3 DNA sequence: TGTGCCAGTAGTATATCCCGGGGAACTGAAGCTTTCTTT.

The CDR3 region is CASSQGTGENYEQYF. CDR3 coding DNA: TGTGCCAGCAGCCAGGGGACAGGGGAAAACTACGAGCAGTACTTC. This chain connects TRBV4-2 to TRBJ2-7; 10 bases are a match to TRBD1. The CDR3 extends over 15 amino acids. J gave up 3 bases and V 3 bases, and 5 bases lay outside the gene matches. Germline CDR1 LGHNA, CDR2 YNFKEQ.

Only a few counts were recorded for this clone. This chain links TRBV5-5 with TRBJ2-6; D gene uncertain. Trimming removed 0 bases at V and 0 bases at J, with 13 bases between. There are 18 residues in the CDR3. The germline gives CDR1 SGHKS, CDR2 YYEKEE (reference sequence). CDR3 region: CASSLVSPLSSGANVLTF. The DNA for the CDR3 is TGTGCCAGCAGCTTGGTGTCACCTCTAAGCTCTGGGGCCAACGTCCTGACTTTC.

The CDR3 region is CASSLRDKDEQFF. The DNA of the CDR3 is TGTGCCAGCAGCTTAAGGGACAAAGATGAGCAGTTCTTC. The chain is built from TRBV11-2 and TRBJ2-1, with a possible D match to TRBD1 (6 bases). Germline-derived CDR1 and CDR2 are SGHAT and FQNNGV. V was clipped by 2 bases and J by 8 bases, with 10 bases between them. This CDR3 has 13 residues.

This chain uses TRBV9 with TRBJ1-3; D gene ambiguous. The germline CDR1 and CDR2 sequences are SGDLS and YYNGEE. The CDR3 contains 14 residues. Trimming cost V 0 bases and J 1 base, with 5 bases left between them. The DNA of the CDR3 is TGTGCCAGCAGCGTAGGGCAGTCTGGAAACACCATATATTTT. Its translation is CASSVGQSGNTIYF.

For this clone: Other DNA sequences within the sample encode an identical CDR3. The J gene is TRBJ2-5, the V gene TRBV18; the D gene is possibly TRBD1 (5 bases). Between the trimmed V and J ends, which lost 2 bases and 4 bases, there was a span of 8 bases. This CDR3 is 13 amino acids long. Germline CDR1 is KGHSH and CDR2 is LQKENI. DNA for the CDR3: TGTGCCAGCTCACCAGGGCAGGGAGAGACCCAGTACTTC. This encodes CASSPGQGETQYF.

This clone was observed a single time. The rearrangement uses TRBV6-1 and TRBJ1-2; TRBD1 aligns across 7 bases. V shed 3 bases, J shed 9 bases, and the junction held 4 bases outside the gene matches. This CDR3 is built from 12 residues. CDR1 is MNHNS and CDR2 is SASEGT in the germline V gene. Written as DNA, the CDR3 is TGTGCCAGCAGTGAGAACAGGGGCCGCTACACCTTC. It is translated as CASSENRGRYTF.

The chain couples TRBV2 to TRBJ2-7, with D unresolved. The CDR3 extends over 15 amino acids. Germline V gene lookup returns CDR1 SNHLY and CDR2 FYNNEI. V was shortened by 4 bases and J by 2 bases, with 15 bases between the two germline ends. The CDR3 protein is CASSASRFITYEQYF. The CDR3 region has the DNA TGTGCCAGCAGTGCGTCCCGGTTCATAACCTACGAGCAGTACTTC.

V is TRBV11-2 and J is TRBJ1-5; a weak D match, TRBD1 (6 bases). Germline assignment: CDR1 SGHAT and CDR2 FQNNGV. The CDR3 runs 16 residues. Trimming pared 0 bases from V and 5 bases from J, leaving 14 bases between. This CDR3 reads CASSLDSRGADQPQHF. In DNA form, the CDR3 reads TGTGCCAGCAGCTTAGATAGCAGGGGAGCGGATCAGCCCCAGCATTTT.

V is TRBV5-6 and J is TRBJ2-1; a weak D match, TRBD2 (6 bases). This CDR3 region has 16 residues. The V end was cut by 1 base, the J end by 0 bases, with 11 bases between. Per germline, CDR1 SGHDT and CDR2 YYEEEE. The DNA for the CDR3 is TGTGCCAGCAGCTTGCTAGCGCAGAGCTCCTACAATGAGCAGTTCTTC. Its translation: CASSLLAQSSYNEQFF.